This T cell receptor beta chain was recovered during a study of shared clonotypes between healthy human individuals. The CDR3 spans 14 residues. The germline CDR1 and CDR2 sequences are SNHLY and FYNNEI. Trimming at V came to 4 bases and at J to 5 bases, leaving 5 bases not matched to a gene. Generated by immunoSEQ multiplex PCR, the TCRdb table keeps only in-frame clones and is missing some. The sample has about 120,000 clones, 68% seen once; the top ten hold about 23%. Sample: memory CD8+ T cells sorted from blood. Subset in this sample: CD45RO+ cells pooled with CCR7-negative TemRA cells. The rearrangement joins TRBV2 to TRBJ2-7; the match to TRBD1 covers 10 bases. The receptor's source is a woman aged 25 to 39 in good health. CDR3 loop: CASSVRDRGHEQYF. CDR3 DNA sequence: TGTGCCAGCAGTGTACGGGACAGGGGCCACGAGCAGTACTTC.